This T cell receptor (beta chain) was identified in a study of T-cell memory formation after mild COVID-19. The wider study: TCR clusters showed largely donor specificity.

TCRdb reprocessed the 5' RACE reads with MiXCR, giving one entry per CDR3 protein. The sample contains about 310,000 distinct CDR3 sequences, around a sixth of which appear only once. Points from the study as a whole: Prior to infection, memory already included some responding clones, suggesting cross-reactive memory joined. Later expanders leaned CD4+, whereas day 15 to 85 contracting clones were balanced CD4/CD8. For contracting clones, CD4+ ones sat mainly in CM and EM, CD8+ in EMRA.

This clonotype was seen at least ten times. The antigen is unknown. V lost 7 bases and J lost 0; bases outside the gene matches: 10. The germline CDR1 and CDR2 sequences are KGHDR and SFDVKD. The CDR3 has 17 amino acids. This TCR was recovered from a man younger than 35 who had mild COVID-19 (a few samples of this study predate the infection). Cell type and time point are not known. The genes are TRBV24-1 and TRBJ2-3; 9 bases map to TRBD1. Sequencing input: PBMCs or a T cell subset sorted from them (not recorded which). CDR3 sequence: CATSMSGQGHSTDTQYF. CDR3 nucleotides: TGTGCCACCAGCATGTCGGGACAGGGACACAGCACAGATACGCAGTATTTT.